The 30 T cell receptor beta chains below all came from one sample that was sequenced in a study of beta chain features in type 1 diabetes. Isolated RNA was reverse transcribed in full, so expressed TCRB transcripts were sequenced. Here immunoSEQ multiplex PCR was the method, and the copy in TCRdb shows in-frame clones only, minus some. The sample holds some 200,000 clones; about 11% are singletons and the top ten take approximately 1.3%. The sequenced sample was central memory CD4+ T cells from blood. The receptors were sampled from a man aged 18 to 29 in good health.

This clone was seen only a few times. V and J are TRBV5-6 and TRBJ2-7, with D uncertain. Trimming took 0 bases from V and 3 from J, leaving 13 bases between them. The CDR3 sequence is 15 residues long. Germline V lookup: CDR1 SGHDT, CDR2 YYEEEE. Here the CDR3 DNA reads TGTGCCAGCAGCTTGGATCCAATGGTTTACTACGAGCAGTACTTC. Translating it yields CASSLDPMVYYEQYF.

The chain is built from TRBV18 and TRBJ2-1; 9 nucleotides match TRBD2. CDR3 length: 15 amino acids. The germline V gene encodes CDR1 KGHSH and CDR2 LQKENI. After removal of 2 bases from V and 4 bases from J, the junction contained 3 bases not matched to a gene. Written as DNA, the CDR3 is TGTGCCAGCTCACCAGGCGGGAGGGTATACAATGAGCAGTTCTTC. Protein product: CASSPGGRVYNEQFF.

The table lists this clone with a few counts. The J gene is TRBJ2-6, the V gene TRBV18; D is perhaps TRBD2 (6 bases). The CDR3 runs to 19 residues. From germline, CDR1 is KGHSH and CDR2 LQKENI. The V end lost 2 bases, the J end lost 0 bases, and 17 bases lay between the germline ends. CDR3: CASSPERAGLRSGANVLTF. Here the CDR3 DNA reads TGTGCCAGCTCACCAGAGCGGGCAGGGCTCCGCTCTGGGGCCAACGTCCTGACTTTC.

This clone has more than one count but fewer than ten. One end of the junction is discordant with germline, which a read error may explain. The gene calls are TRBV4-3 and TRBJ2-2; tentatively, D is TRBD1 (5 bases). Germline V lookup: CDR1 LGHNA, CDR2 YSLEER. This CDR3 is built from 15 residues. The chain's CDR3 is CAGSQGDRSTGELFF. CDR3 DNA sequence: TGCGCCGGCAGCCAAGGTGACAGAAGCACCGGGGAGCTGTTTTTT.

This clone has a handful of counts. The V call is TRBV19, the J call TRBJ2-1; D not resolved. The V and J ends lost 3 bases and 9 bases respectively, with 24 bases between them. Germline V CDR1 and CDR2: LNHDA, SQIVND (reference sequence). The CDR3 runs to 17 residues. The CDR3 bases are TGTGCCAGTAGTATTGATGGCGGCCCAGAAACGACGGGTGAGCAGTTCTTC. It encodes CASSIDGGPETTGEQFF.

The chain recombines TRBV19 with TRBJ2-5; no clear D. Looked up from germline, CDR1 is LNHDA and CDR2 is SQIVND (reference sequence). The ends were cut back, 4 bases at V and 7 bases at J, with 13 bases in the middle. The CDR3 extends over 13 amino acids. The CDR3 region is CASSRAPGTTQYF. The CDR3 DNA reads TGTGCCAGTAGTAGGGCACCAGGAACGACCCAGTACTTC.

Only a few counts were recorded for this clone. The chain carries TRBV7-2 and TRBJ1-4, with D hard to call. The CDR3 has 15 residues. V was shortened by 4 bases and J by 7 bases, with 16 bases between the two germline ends. Per the germline V gene, CDR1 is SGHTA and CDR2 is FQGNSA. The CDR3 here is CASSYGRYFGEKLFF. The DNA of the CDR3 is TGTGCCAGCAGCTATGGTCGGTATTTTGGTGAAAAACTGTTTTTT.

This sequence joins TRBV5-1 and TRBJ1-1; TRBD1 matches 7 bases. CDR1 SGHRS and CDR2 YFSETQ come from the germline V gene. The V segment lost 4 bases and the J segment 4 bases; nucleotides outside the gene matches: 10. CDR3 length: 15 residues. CDR3 DNA sequence: TGCGCCAGCAGCCCATGGACAGGCGGCGGCACTGAAGCTTTCTTT. It yields the protein CASSPWTGGGTEAFF.

This clone was detected a few times. The DNA of the CDR3 is TGTGCCAGCAGCCCCCGGACTAGCGGGAGGGGAGATACGCAGTATTTT. This sequence encodes CASSPRTSGRGDTQYF. V is TRBV7-9 and J is TRBJ2-3; 15 bases fit TRBD2. In germline, CDR1 is SEHNR, CDR2 FQNEAQ (reference sequence). The CDR3 contains 16 residues. Trimming removed 5 bases from V and 5 bases from J; junction bases left unmatched: 5. Full variable domain (remainder filled in from reference TRBV7-9 and TRBJ2-3): DTGVSQNPRHKITKRGQNVTFRCDPISEHNRLYWYRQTLGQGPEFLTYFQNEAQLEKSRLLSDRFSAERPKGSFSTLEIQRTEQGDSAMYLCASSPRTSGRGDTQYFGPGTRLTVL.

This clone has just a few counts. The chain joins TRBV30 to TRBJ1-3; TRBD1 matches at 8 bases. Germline CDR1 reads GTSNPN; CDR2 reads SVGIG (reference sequence). The CDR3 spans 12 residues. J lost 3 bases, V lost 8 bases, and 3 bases had no gene match. The CDR3 DNA reads as TGTGCCCAGGGGGCGTATGGAAACACCATATATTTT. It specifies CAQGAYGNTIYF.

The CDR3, as DNA: TGTGCCAGCAGTGGAGCGACAGACTCGGCCTACGAGCAGTACTTC. Translation gives CASSGATDSAYEQYF. The V call is TRBV6-6, the J call TRBJ2-7; a weak D match, TRBD1 (5 bases). CDR1 and CDR2 from the germline V gene are MNHNY and SVGAGI (reference sequence). Trimming removed 5 bases at V and 2 bases at J, with 16 bases between. The CDR3 is made up of 15 amino acids.

This clone is a singleton in its sample. Other DNA sequences in this specimen translate into the identical CDR3. This chain links TRBV7-9 with TRBJ2-7; D may be TRBD1 (5 bases). The germline V gene has CDR1 SEHNR and CDR2 FQNEAQ (reference sequence). V lost 3 bases and J lost 4, with 10 bases in between. The CDR3 is made up of 13 amino acids. CDR3 amino acids: CASSFTQGYEQYF. The CDR3 bases are TGTGCCAGCAGCTTCACCCAGGGTTACGAGCAGTACTTC.

This clone was observed a few times. The CDR3 loop is CASSEWAVNYGYTF. In DNA form, the CDR3 reads TGCGCCAGCAGTGAGTGGGCGGTAAACTATGGCTACACCTTC. The rearrangement uses TRBV10-2 and TRBJ1-2; D ambiguous. In germline, CDR1 is WSHSY, CDR2 SAAADI. This CDR3 is 14 amino acids long. The V end was cut by 1 base, the J end by 2 bases, with 8 bases between.

In this sample, this clone turned up a few times. The chain combines TRBV19 with TRBJ2-7, with D tentatively TRBD2 (5 bases). The CDR3 is 14 amino acids. Trimming removed 10 bases from V and 5 bases from J, with 21 bases in between. Germline V gives CDR1 LNHDA, CDR2 SQIVND (reference sequence). This CDR3 is CATRTRGGSHEQYF. CDR3 nucleotides: TGTGCCACCCGCACCCGAGGAGGTAGTCACGAGCAGTACTTC.

The gene calls are TRBV7-9 and TRBJ1-1, with D possibly matching TRBD1 (5 bases). The CDR3 has 15 amino acids. Germline loops: CDR1 SEHNR, CDR2 FQNEAQ (reference sequence). V was clipped by 0 bases and J by 0 bases, with 8 bases between them. CDR3 nucleotide sequence: TGTGCCAGCAGCTTAGCGAACAGGATGAACACTGAAGCTTTCTTT. Translating it yields CASSLANRMNTEAFF.

The table lists this clone with a few counts. This chain connects TRBV30 to TRBJ2-7; TRBD2 is a possible D gene (5 bases). The V end lost 2 bases, the J end lost 1 base, and 12 bases lay between the germline ends. Per germline, CDR1 GTSNPN and CDR2 SVGIG (reference sequence). This CDR3 contains 14 residues. CDR3 sequence (DNA): TGTGCCTGGAGTAGCCGGGGTAATTCCTACGAGCAGTACTTC. Amino acids: CAWSSRGNSYEQYF.

CDR3 sequence: CSVPAQGQSHEQYF. The CDR3 DNA follows: TGCAGCGTCCCCGCGCAGGGCCAGTCCCACGAGCAGTACTTC. The rearrangement links TRBV29-1 to TRBJ2-7; TRBD1 might be the D (5 bases). The CDR3 covers 14 residues. Germline V gene lookup returns CDR1 SQVTM and CDR2 ANQGSEA. Between the trimmed V and J ends, which lost 6 bases and 5 bases, there was a span of 20 bases.

This clone was detected only a few times. Other DNA sequences in the sample encode the same CDR3. V usage is TRBV28 and J usage is TRBJ1-2; no clear D gene. This CDR3 has 13 residues. V gave up 5 bases and J gave up 0 bases, with 7 bases separating them. Germline-derived CDR1 and CDR2 are MDHEN and SYDVKM. In nucleotides, the CDR3 is TGTGCCAGCAGTCTCCCAGCTAACTATGGCTACACCTTC. Translation gives CASSLPANYGYTF.

The chain has TRBV27 and TRBJ2-5, with 7 nucleotides matching TRBD1. This CDR3 region has 14 residues. Germline loops: CDR1 MNHEY, CDR2 SMNVEV (reference sequence). The junction had 9 bases not matched to a gene; V was cut back by 6 bases and J by 5 bases. The DNA of the CDR3 is TGTGCCAGCAGCACCCGGACAGGCTGGGAGACCCAGTACTTC. Amino acids: CASSTRTGWETQYF.

The chain combines TRBV7-3 with TRBJ2-7; 9 bases are a match to TRBD1. Germline lookup yields CDR1 SGHTA and CDR2 FQGTGA. The length of the CDR3 is 15 residues. Trimming cost V 5 bases and J 2 bases; bases outside gene matches: 7. The CDR3 DNA sequence: TGTGCCAGCAGCCCCGGACAGGGGATAACCTACGAGCAGTACTTC. This translates into CASSPGQGITYEQYF.

The chain joins TRBV29-1 to TRBJ2-1; 9 bases map to TRBD2. This CDR3 contains 14 residues. V trimming: 4 bases; J trimming: 8 bases; junction bases outside the gene matches: 9. The germline CDR1 and CDR2 sequences are SQVTM and ANQGSEA. The CDR3 bases are TGCAGCGTTGCGGGCGGGAGGGCCGTCGATGAGCAGTTCTTC. This sequence encodes CSVAGGRAVDEQFF.

The chain carries TRBV11-2 and TRBJ2-1; 9 bases align to TRBD2. In germline, CDR1 is SGHAT, CDR2 FQNNGV. The J segment lost 9 bases and the V segment lost 3 bases, leaving 9 bases of the junction unmatched. CDR3 length equals 15 residues. The CDR3 coding sequence is TGTGCCAGCAGCTTGCCAGCGGGAGGACGAGGTGAGCAGTTCTTC. Amino acid sequence: CASSLPAGGRGEQFF.

This clone occurred a few times. The junction departs from germline at one end; a sequencing error may be responsible. The V and J genes are TRBV7-9 and TRBJ2-1, with D perhaps given as TRBD1 or TRBD2 (6 bases each). There are 13 residues in the CDR3. In germline, CDR1 is SEHNR, CDR2 FQNEAQ (reference sequence). The CDR3 region is CASSLATGNEQFF. The CDR3, as DNA: TGTGCCAGCAGCCTAGCGACAGGCAATGAGCAGTTCTTC.

The sample holds a few counts of this clone. This rearrangement joins TRBV28 to TRBJ2-7; TRBD2 aligns across 9 bases. Germline V gene sequence: CDR1 MDHEN, CDR2 SYDVKM. Trimming took 5 bases from V and 2 from J; bases not matched to a gene: 10. This CDR3 contains 16 residues. CDR3 residues: CASSEYSGGFTYEQYF. The CDR3 region has the DNA TGTGCCAGCAGTGAATATAGCGGGGGATTTACCTACGAGCAGTACTTC.

This chain joins TRBV5-1 and TRBJ2-1; TRBD2 aligns across 14 bases. This CDR3 is built from 14 residues. Germline CDR1 reads SGHRS; CDR2 reads YFSETQ. With 4 bases clipped from V and 10 bases from J, the junction kept 4 bases outside the gene matches. CDR3 sequence: CASSGTSGSREQFF. CDR3 DNA sequence: TGCGCCAGCAGCGGGACTAGCGGGAGTAGGGAGCAGTTCTTC.

In the case of this clone: An end of the junction does not agree with germline; a read error may underlie this. The rearrangement uses TRBV19 and TRBJ1-5; D is possibly TRBD1 (5 bases). The CDR3 has 17 residues. Germline V lookup: CDR1 LNHDA, CDR2 SQIVND (reference sequence). CDR3 amino acids: CAISKTAGAYSNQPQHF. The CDR3 DNA sequence: TGTGCCATTAGTAAAACCGCCGGGGCCTATAGCAATCAGCCCCAGCATTTT.

This clone was observed a few times. This rearrangement joins TRBV5-1 to TRBJ2-3; TRBD2 might be the D (6 bases). Germline V gene data show CDR1 as SGHRS and CDR2 as YFSETQ. The ends were cut back, 4 bases at V and 2 bases at J, with 11 bases in the middle. This CDR3 has 14 residues. CDR3 protein: CASSLSGFTDTQYF. CDR3 in DNA: TGCGCCAGCAGCCTGAGCGGGTTCACAGATACGCAGTATTTT.

V gene TRBV5-1 combines with J gene TRBJ2-7, with 8 nucleotides matching TRBD1. V lost 7 bases, J lost 0 bases, and 12 bases stayed unmatched. This CDR3 comprises 16 residues. The germline V gene has CDR1 SGHRS and CDR2 YFSETQ. CDR3: CASEWGTGEPSYEQYF. The CDR3 coding sequence is TGCGCCAGCGAGTGGGGGACAGGCGAGCCCTCCTACGAGCAGTACTTC.

This clone was recorded a few times. The chain employs TRBV6-6 and TRBJ2-2, with 9 bases that match TRBD1. This CDR3 is built from 15 residues. V shed 6 bases, J shed 1 base, and the junction held 3 bases outside the gene matches. CDR1 is MNHNY, CDR2 SVGAGI, per germline (reference sequence). The CDR3 loop reads CASRQGAKNTGELFF. DNA for the CDR3: TGTGCCAGCAGACAGGGGGCCAAGAACACCGGGGAGCTGTTTTTT.

Worth noting for this clone: The identical CDR3 is also encoded by other nucleotide sequences in the sample. This chain connects TRBV29-1 to TRBJ2-6, with 9 bases fitting TRBD1. The CDR3 sequence is 16 residues long. CDR1 is SQVTM and CDR2 is ANQGSEA in the germline V gene. Unmatched junction bases numbered 6, after V lost 6 bases and J lost 0 bases. CDR3 DNA sequence: TGCAGCGTGGCCGGGACAGGGAGCTCTGGGGCCAACGTCCTGACTTTC. This sequence encodes CSVAGTGSSGANVLTF.